A selection of T cell receptor beta chains follows, all from one sample in a study of blood T cell repertoires in COVID-19. Clones were read by immunoSEQ multiplex PCR, and TCRdb kept only the in-frame ones, dropping some. The table records some 160,000 clones, approximately 86% of them present only once. Sample: peripheral blood. These receptors all stem from a woman older than 75 with COVID-19, enrolled during active disease. The CDR3 runs from the conserved cysteine through the conserved F or W. The order of the fields is clone size, CDR3 length, V gene, CDR3 protein. The size entry is marked missing in some rows and otherwise reads once, few, many or a size class.

once 15 TRBV5-8 CASSFPPGRGTEAFF
. 14 TRBV15 CATRSDRVGTEAFF
. 15 TRBV19 CASSTGASGANVLTF
. 13 TRBV29-1 CSVAMRGPYEQYF
. 14 TRBV2 CASRLQGANTEAFF
. 15 TRBV5-6 CASSPTSGGAATQYF
. 15 TRBV5-1 CASSPQGRGTGELFF
. 16 TRBV5-6 CASSLAGGPGNSPLHF
once 14 TRBV7-9 CASASWSKNTEAFF
. 15 TRBV2 CASSLGQQLNQPQHF
. 12 TRBV18 CASSPEGNTIYF
. 15 TRBV6-1 CASSERGPPNYGYTF
. 14 TRBV2 CASKPLRGNTEAFF
. 13 TRBV11-2 CASSKDRGYGYTF
once 14 TRBV5-1 CASSLNPGTDTQYF
. 14 TRBV7-2 CASNKLGNNQPQHF
. 14 TRBV7-2 CASSQRHREGEQYF
once 13 TRBV6-5 CASRTSGQETQYF
. 11 TRBV6-2/TRBV6-3 CASSQGGEQFF
. 15 TRBV9 CASSEQTGGSGELFF
. 16 TRBV4-1 CASSQDQGSLYQPQHF
. 12 TRBV28 CASSYRGGGYTF
few 12 TRBV18 CASSKGYNEQFF
. 14 TRBV6-5 CASSPHDRDTEAFF
. 15 TRBV11-2 CASSRSLADYNEQFF
. 17 TRBV6-1 CASSDRQGMETGGTQYF
. 15 TRBV3-1/TRBV3-2 CASSQRDREPTEAFF
. 14 TRBV6-5 CASIGTRAVGEQFF
. 15 TRBV4-2 CASSQGVAGGYEQYF
. 16 TRBV5-6 CASSSLSQGTAYGYTF
. 17 TRBV27 CASSSLAEAYSNQPQHF
. 14 TRBV5-1 CASSLAGLSTEAFF
once 17 TRBV5-3 CARNSPGTGSSNEKLFF
. 16 TRBV27 CASSLLAGTNTGELFF
. 17 TRBV4-2 CASSQDGSGSSYNEQFF
. 15 TRBV18 CASSPISGRSNEQFF
. 13 TRBV27 CASRFLNRQPQHF
. 15 TRBV2 CASRVGGSVTDTQYF
few 13 TRBV6-5 CATTRTGKTEAFF
few 15 TRBV4-2 CASSQDRGGPYEQYF
. 15 TRBV18 CASIREAGMNTEAFF
. 16 TRBV5-1 CASSYRGTGPAETQYF
. 14 TRBV5-1 CASSLGEVSYEQYF
. 15 TRBV10-3 CAITAGTGDSTGYTF
. 15 TRBV7-9 CASSLGAPRGYEQYF
. 13 TRBV28 CASGASNTGELFF
. 14 TRBV5-1 CASSSGTENSPLHF
. 14 TRBV28 CASRSGTANYGYTF
. 14 TRBV28 CASRTPGLEVEQYF
. 12 TRBV7-2 CASSLEIASYTF
. 16 TRBV7-9 CASSFRTGRYTGELFF
. 16 TRBV19 CASCMYQLAGVGELFF
. 13 TRBV7-9 CASSIQGVGEQYF
. 15 TRBV7-3 CASSLVSVRTGELFF
. 13 TRBV18 CASSPRPSDGHTF